Presented here are 32 T cell receptor beta chains from one specimen sequenced in a study of cytomegalovirus exposure and HLA in healthy donors. The PCR made use of 60 Vbeta and 13 Jbeta primers. Sequencing was performed with immunoSEQ multiplex PCR; in TCRdb, only in-frame clones are kept and a portion is missing. The table includes more than 90,000 clones, 60% to 80% detected once. The material sequenced was PBMCs. These receptors came from a man aged 50 or older in good health and CMV-seropositive.

The chain joins TRBV5-1 to TRBJ2-7; D unclear. V was shortened by 1 base and J by 2 bases, with 10 bases between the two germline ends. Germline CDR1 is SGHRS and CDR2 is YFSETQ. The CDR3 is 14 residues long. CDR3 region: CASSLQTTAYEQYF. The CDR3, as DNA: TGCGCCAGCAGCTTGCAGACAACCGCCTACGAGCAGTACTTC.

This chain joins TRBV7-6 and TRBJ2-2; D gene uncertain. V gave up 0 bases and J gave up 6 bases, with 8 bases separating them. Germline CDR1 and CDR2: SGHVS and FNYEAQ. The length of the CDR3 is 14 residues. The CDR3 DNA sequence: TGTGCCAGCAGCTTAGCGTTGCAGTCCGGGGAGCTGTTTTTT. It specifies CASSLALQSGELFF.

The V call is TRBV7-2, the J call TRBJ1-2; tentative D call: TRBD1 (6 bases). CDR1 is SGHTA, CDR2 FQGNSA, per germline. The CDR3 spans 14 residues. Deletions cut 2 bases from V and 4 bases from J, with 11 bases between. This CDR3 reads CASSLTGRIYGYTF. The CDR3, as DNA: TGTGCCAGCAGCTTAACAGGGCGCATCTATGGCTACACCTTC.

The rearrangement uses TRBV5-1 and TRBJ1-6, with TRBD1 matching 7 bases. V trimming: 0 bases; J trimming: 6 bases; junction bases outside the gene matches: 6. From germline, CDR1 is SGHRS and CDR2 YFSETQ. The CDR3 consists of 16 residues. The CDR3 coding sequence is TGCGCCAGCAGCTTGGACGGGACAGCTGGTAATTCACCCCTCCACTTT. It specifies CASSLDGTAGNSPLHF.

The chain uses TRBV28 and TRBJ2-2, with TRBD1 as a possible D gene (5 bases). Germline V gives CDR1 MDHEN, CDR2 SYDVKM. V gave up 7 bases and J gave up 7 bases, with 16 bases separating them. This CDR3 is 14 amino acids long. The chain's CDR3 is CASTEGAPSGELFF. CDR3 sequence (DNA): TGTGCCAGCACCGAAGGGGCCCCTAGCGGGGAGCTGTTTTTT.

The rearrangement joins TRBV5-1 to TRBJ1-3; D unresolved. Germline V gives CDR1 SGHRS, CDR2 YFSETQ. This CDR3 spans 14 amino acids. Trimming pared 0 bases from V and 4 bases from J, leaving 8 bases between. CDR3 amino acids: CASSLAVEGNTIYF. CDR3 nucleotides: TGCGCCAGCAGCTTGGCGGTAGAGGGAAACACCATATATTTT.

The rearrangement joins TRBV5-1 to TRBJ2-2; no clear D. Germline CDR1 and CDR2: SGHRS and YFSETQ. This CDR3 has 15 amino acids. V was pared by 2 bases and J by 1 base, with 9 bases between. CDR3 region: CASSFRSGNTGELFF. As DNA, the CDR3 is TGCGCCAGCAGCTTTCGATCGGGGAACACCGGGGAGCTGTTTTTT.

The chain links TRBV10-3 to TRBJ2-7, with 9 bases aligning to TRBD1. Germline V gene data show CDR1 as ENHRY and CDR2 as SYGVKD. The CDR3 runs 14 residues. V was pared by 4 bases and J by 6 bases, with 7 bases of the junction left unmatched. In DNA, the CDR3 is TGTGCCATCAGTGGACAGGGGGGCTCCGGCGAGCAGTACTTC. Protein product: CAISGQGGSGEQYF.

The V gene is TRBV6-5, the J gene TRBJ2-7, with D possibly being TRBD2 (7 bases). This CDR3 has 15 amino acids. Germline V lookup: CDR1 MNHEY, CDR2 SVGAGI. Trimming stripped 8 bases from V and 1 base from J, with 18 bases between. CDR3 region: CASAAGRGGSYEQYF. The CDR3 nucleotides are TGTGCCAGCGCTGCGGGGAGGGGGGGTTCCTACGAGCAGTACTTC.

This clone was recorded once. The V call is TRBV19, the J call TRBJ1-2; 7 bases match TRBD1. Germline assignment: CDR1 LNHDA and CDR2 SQIVND (reference sequence). With V trimmed by 3 bases and J by 3 bases, 4 bases remained unmatched. The CDR3 covers 14 residues. CDR3 bases: TGTGCCAGTAGTATGGGCAGGGGGGACTATGGCTACACCTTC. It codes for CASSMGRGDYGYTF.

The sample holds one count of this clone. V usage is TRBV5-1 and J usage is TRBJ2-5; D unresolved. V lost 0 bases and J 4 bases, leaving 7 bases between the germline ends. Germline CDR1 reads SGHRS; CDR2 reads YFSETQ. The CDR3 loop spans 13 amino acids. The CDR3 protein is CASSLAGAETQYF. As DNA, the CDR3 is TGCGCCAGCAGCTTGGCCGGTGCAGAGACCCAGTACTTC. Full variable domain (outside the CDR3, taken from reference TRBV5-1 and TRBJ2-5): KAGVTQTPRYLIKTRGQQVTLSCSPISGHRSVSWYQQTPGQGLQFLFEYFSETQRNKGNFPGRFSGRQFSNSRSEMNVSTLELGDSALYLCASSLAGAETQYFGPGTRLLVL.

This clone was seen just once. This sample also contains other DNA sequences that code for the same CDR3. This sequence joins TRBV19 and TRBJ1-1, with no clear D. The CDR3 is 13 amino acids. Trimming removed 5 bases from V and 1 base from J, with 8 bases in between. Germline CDR1 and CDR2: LNHDA and SQIVND (reference sequence). For the CDR3, the DNA is TGTGCCAGTAGTTTAGGTCGGAACACTGAAGCTTTCTTT. This translates into CASSLGRNTEAFF.

This chain uses TRBV6-1 with TRBJ1-5; TRBD1 is a possible D gene (6 bases). The CDR3 runs 12 residues. Germline assignment: CDR1 MNHNS and CDR2 SASEGT. Trimming shortened V by 7 bases and J by 7 bases, and 11 bases separated the two germline ends. CDR3: CASTGTYQPQHF. The CDR3 nucleotides read TGTGCCAGCACCGGGACATACCAGCCCCAGCATTTT.

V and J are TRBV11-2 and TRBJ2-7, with 9 bases aligning to TRBD2. Germline V gene sequence: CDR1 SGHAT, CDR2 FQNNGV. The ends lost 4 bases at V and 0 bases at J; junction bases unmatched: 7. This CDR3 has 16 amino acids. DNA of the CDR3: TGTGCCAGCAGCTCCCCGAGCGGGGGGTTCTCCTACGAGCAGTACTTC. Protein: CASSSPSGGFSYEQYF.

This clone was seen a few times. The chain is built from TRBV7-9 and TRBJ2-5; 7 bases agree with TRBD2. The V segment lost 0 bases and the J segment 5 bases; nucleotides outside the gene matches: 0. The V gene's germline CDR1 is SEHNR and CDR2 FQNEAQ (reference sequence). The CDR3 spans 13 residues. The CDR3 spells CASSLAGGETQYF. CDR3 DNA sequence: TGTGCCAGCAGCTTAGCCGGGGGGGAGACCCAGTACTTC.

This clone has only a few counts. The rearrangement links TRBV5-6 to TRBJ2-3; weak D call: TRBD2 (5 bases). The V gene lost 0 bases and the J gene lost 0 bases, with 8 bases spanning the gap. CDR1 and CDR2 (germline): SGHDT, YYEEEE. CDR3 length equals 15 residues. CDR3 in amino acids: CASSLGEFSTDTQYF. CDR3 bases: TGTGCCAGCAGCTTGGGGGAGTTTAGCACAGATACGCAGTATTTT.

V is TRBV7-9 and J is TRBJ2-7, with TRBD2 matching 9 bases. Germline V lookup: CDR1 SEHNR, CDR2 FQNEAQ (reference sequence). The CDR3 length is 14 residues. V lost 5 bases, J lost 4 bases, and 6 bases stayed unmatched. The CDR3, as DNA: TGTGCCAGCAGCGGAGCGGGAGGAAAGTACGAGCAGTACTTC. This gives the protein CASSGAGGKYEQYF.

The gene calls are TRBV28 and TRBJ1-2; D ambiguous. Trimming cost V 6 bases and J 3 bases, with 8 bases left between them. CDR1 is MDHEN and CDR2 is SYDVKM in the germline V gene. The length of the CDR3 is 12 residues. As DNA, the CDR3 is TGTGCCAGCAGGATGGCGGACTATGGCTACACCTTC. Encoded protein: CASRMADYGYTF.

This clone was detected only a few times. CDR3 region: CASSQALAGGRGETQYF. In DNA form, the CDR3 reads TGTGCCAGCAGCCAAGCTCTAGCGGGGGGCCGGGGGGAGACCCAGTACTTC. The chain employs TRBV4-2 and TRBJ2-5, with 11 bases identical to TRBD2. Germline assignment: CDR1 LGHNA and CDR2 YNFKEQ. CDR3 length equals 17 residues. The trim removed 1 base at V and 5 bases at J, leaving 9 bases unmatched.

This sequence joins TRBV7-9 and TRBJ1-4; unclear D gene. V lost 4 bases, J lost 4 bases, and 13 bases lay in between. The CDR3 covers 15 residues. CDR1 and CDR2 (germline): SEHNR, FQNEAQ (reference sequence). In nucleotides, the CDR3 is TGTGCCAGCAGCTATGGCTTGTCCATTAATGAAAAACTGTTTTTT. This translates into CASSYGLSINEKLFF.

The chain combines TRBV2 with TRBJ1-5; 8 bases line up with TRBD1. This CDR3 is 14 amino acids long. Germline loops: CDR1 SNHLY, CDR2 FYNNEI. J lost 6 bases, V lost 5 bases, and 6 bases had no gene match. For the CDR3, the DNA is TGTGCCAGCAGTTCCGGACAGGGCGCTCAGCCCCAGCATTTT. It is translated as CASSSGQGAQPQHF.

This clone was seen once. This chain connects TRBV4-3 to TRBJ2-1, with 9 bases fitting TRBD2. The CDR3 contains 16 residues. Trimming cost V 1 base and J 7 bases; bases outside gene matches: 8. From germline, CDR1 is LGHNA and CDR2 YSLEER. The CDR3 here is CASSQGLGLAINEQFF. In DNA, the CDR3 is TGCGCCAGCAGCCAAGGTCTGGGACTAGCAATAAATGAGCAGTTCTTC.

This chain joins TRBV9 and TRBJ1-5; D is uncertain. The CDR3 is made up of 15 amino acids. Germline loops: CDR1 SGDLS, CDR2 YYNGEE. V was trimmed by 3 bases and J by 1 base, leaving 11 bases between them. CDR3 sequence reads: CASSATPGSNQPQHF. In DNA, the CDR3 is TGTGCCAGCAGCGCAACGCCGGGAAGCAATCAGCCCCAGCATTTT.

This chain joins TRBV11-1 and TRBJ2-7; TRBD2 is a possible D gene (5 bases). V lost 6 bases to trimming and J lost 3 bases, with 15 bases between them. In germline, CDR1 is SGHAT, CDR2 FQDESV (reference sequence). The CDR3 is made up of 14 amino acids. The CDR3, as DNA: TGTGCCAGCAGTAGGGAGACACCAAACTACGAGCAGTACTTC. It codes for CASSRETPNYEQYF.

The rearrangement uses TRBV9 and TRBJ2-5, with 7 nucleotides matching TRBD1. The V gene's germline CDR1 is SGDLS and CDR2 YYNGEE. This CDR3 is built from 16 residues. The ends lost 2 bases at V and 4 bases at J; junction bases unmatched: 11. CDR3 residues: CASSVTGTARGETQYF. In DNA form, the CDR3 reads TGTGCCAGCAGCGTTACCGGGACAGCAAGGGGAGAGACCCAGTACTTC.

The V call is TRBV15, the J call TRBJ2-5; 8 bases match TRBD2. V lost 0 bases and J lost 4; bases outside the gene matches: 4. This CDR3 contains 15 residues. The germline V gene encodes CDR1 LNHNV and CDR2 YYDKDF (reference sequence). CDR3 DNA sequence: TGTGCCACCAGCAGAGATTTGCGGGAGGTAGAGACCCAGTACTTC. This encodes CATSRDLREVETQYF. Looking up the rest from reference TRBV15 and TRBJ2-5 gives the full variable domain: DAMVIQNPRYQVTQFGKPVTLSCSQTLNHNVMYWYQQKSSQAPKLLFHYYDKDFNNEADTPDNFQSRRPNTSFCFLDIRSPGLGDTAMYLCATSRDLREVETQYFGPGTRLLVL.

This clone was seen only a few times. The V and J genes are TRBV18 and TRBJ2-7; 8 bases align to TRBD1. Trimming at V came to 6 bases and at J to 3 bases, leaving 7 bases not matched to a gene. CDR3 length: 14 residues. Germline V gene data show CDR1 as KGHSH and CDR2 as LQKENI. This CDR3 is CASSSGTGHYEQYF. The CDR3 DNA is TGTGCCAGCTCGTCCGGGACAGGCCACTACGAGCAGTACTTC. The full variable domain, rest sourced from reference TRBV18 and TRBJ2-7, is NAGVMQNPRHLVRRRGQEARLRCSPMKGHSHVYWYRQLPEEGLKFMVYLQKENIIDESGMPKERFSAEFPKEGPSILRIQQVVRGDSAAYFCASSSGTGHYEQYFGPGTRLTVT.

In its sample, this clone was seen a few times. The gene calls are TRBV5-8 and TRBJ2-6; D not resolved. The ends were cut back, 2 bases at V and 2 bases at J, with 11 bases in the middle. Germline V gene sequence: CDR1 SGHTS, CDR2 YDEGEE. CDR3 length: 16 amino acids. CDR3: CASSFAGLTGANVLTF. The CDR3 DNA follows: TGTGCCAGCAGCTTCGCAGGTTTGACTGGGGCCAACGTCCTGACTTTC.

This clone was seen just once. This chain links TRBV7-9 with TRBJ2-2; D perhaps matches TRBD2 (7 bases). The CDR3 has 14 amino acids. The germline V and J ends were trimmed by 3 bases and 4 bases, with 9 bases remaining between them. Looked up from germline, CDR1 is SEHNR and CDR2 is FQNEAQ (reference sequence). The CDR3 is CASSFRGATGELFF. CDR3 bases: TGTGCCAGCAGCTTCCGGGGGGCCACCGGGGAGCTGTTTTTT.

The V call is TRBV28, the J call TRBJ2-1; D not certain. V was shortened by 6 bases and J by 7 bases, with 16 bases between the two germline ends. CDR1 is MDHEN, CDR2 SYDVKM, per germline. CDR3 length: 14 residues. The CDR3 region is CASSPRSARNEQFF. The CDR3 DNA sequence: TGTGCCAGCAGCCCTCGATCTGCTAGGAATGAGCAGTTCTTC.

This clone was recorded only once. The chain is built from TRBV21-1 and TRBJ1-2; TRBD1, the D gene given by the table, was not confirmed from the DNA. TRBV21-1 is noted as a pseudogene. The CDR3 covers 14 residues. CDR3 region: CASSKVQGAVGYTF. As DNA, the CDR3 is TGTGCCAGCAGCAAAGTACAGGGGGCAGTTGGCTACACCTTC.

This clone showed up just once. The V gene is TRBV13, the J gene TRBJ2-7, with D possibly matching TRBD2 (5 bases). Deletions cut 5 bases from V and 4 bases from J, with 12 bases between. This CDR3 is 13 amino acids long. The germline V gene encodes CDR1 PRHDT and CDR2 FYEKMQ (reference sequence). CDR3 in DNA: TGTGCCAGCAGCACTACGGACTCGTACGAGCAGTACTTC. Translating gives CASSTTDSYEQYF.